One sample yielded the 24 T cell receptor beta chains listed below, sequenced in a study of blood T cell repertoires in COVID-19. Sequencing used immunoSEQ multiplex PCR; TCRdb keeps in-frame clones, though not all of them. The sample records some 82,000 clones, about 86% being singletons. The sequenced sample consisted of peripheral blood. All receptors derive from a man at least 80 years old with active or convalescent COVID-19.

V gene TRBV9 combines with J gene TRBJ2-2; TRBD1 is a possible D gene (6 bases). V lost 2 bases and J lost 0, with 14 bases in between. CDR1 is SGDLS and CDR2 is YYNGEE in the germline V gene. The CDR3 totals 17 residues. CDR3 region: CASSVMDSIANTGELFF. The DNA of the CDR3 is TGTGCCAGCAGCGTTATGGACAGTATCGCGAACACCGGGGAGCTGTTTTTT.

The chain employs TRBV11-3 and TRBJ2-1; 9 bases agree with TRBD2. CDR1 is SGHNT, CDR2 YENEEA, per germline. This CDR3 contains 16 residues. The J segment lost 5 bases and the V segment lost 1 base, leaving 6 bases of the junction unmatched. The chain's CDR3 is CASSLGAGGGHNEQFF. The CDR3 DNA sequence: TGTGCCAGCAGCTTAGGGGCGGGAGGGGGCCACAATGAGCAGTTCTTC. The complete variable domain, with remaining parts taken from reference TRBV11-3 and TRBJ2-1, reads EAGVVQSPRYKIIEKKQPVAFWCNPISGHNTLYWYLQNLGQGPELLIRYENEEAVDDSQLPKDRFSAERLKGVDSTLKIQPAELGDSAVYLCASSLGAGGGHNEQFFGPGTRLTVL.

This clone has only one observation. V and J are TRBV5-6 and TRBJ1-5; 8 bases map to TRBD1. The CDR3 is made up of 18 amino acids. With V trimmed by 3 bases and J by 0 bases, 11 bases remained unmatched. CDR1 is SGHDT and CDR2 is YYEEEE in the germline V gene. The CDR3 DNA sequence: TGTGCCAGCAGCTCTACGACAGGGGAGGATTATAGCAATCAGCCCCAGCATTTT. Residues: CASSSTTGEDYSNQPQHF. The full variable domain, in which reference TRBV5-6 and TRBJ1-5 provide the parts outside the CDR3, is DAGVTQSPTHLIKTRGQQVTLRCSPKSGHDTVSWYQQALGQGPQFIFQYYEEEERQRGNFPDRFSGHQFPNYSSELNVNALLLGDSALYLCASSSTTGEDYSNQPQHFGDGTRLSIL.

This chain connects TRBV11-3 to TRBJ2-3, with no clear D. Germline loops: CDR1 SGHNT, CDR2 YENEEA. CDR3 length equals 13 residues. V lost 5 bases and J 2 bases, leaving 8 bases between the germline ends. Here the CDR3 DNA reads TGTGCCAGCAGCCGAGAAAACACAGATACGCAGTATTTT. Translating it yields CASSRENTDTQYF. Combining the CDR3 with reference TRBV11-3 and TRBJ2-3 gives the whole variable domain EAGVVQSPRYKIIEKKQPVAFWCNPISGHNTLYWYLQNLGQGPELLIRYENEEAVDDSQLPKDRFSAERLKGVDSTLKIQPAELGDSAVYLCASSRENTDTQYFGPGTRLTVL.

J is TRBJ1-1 and V is TRBV7-9; possible D gene TRBD1, 5 bases. Trimming stripped 4 bases from V and 5 bases from J, with 17 bases between. CDR1 SEHNR and CDR2 FQNEAQ come from the germline V gene (reference sequence). The CDR3 length is 15 residues. CDR3 DNA sequence: TGTGCCAGCAGCTACCCGGACCAGGGAGGAACTGAAGCTTTCTTT. It translates to CASSYPDQGGTEAFF.

The chain couples TRBV6-6 to TRBJ2-7; 8 bases map to TRBD1. This CDR3 contains 15 residues. Germline V gene data show CDR1 as MNHNY and CDR2 as SVGAGI (reference sequence). V shed 6 bases, J shed 5 bases, and the junction held 12 bases outside the gene matches. CDR3 DNA sequence: TGTGCCAGCAGGCCCGCTGACAGGGGAAAAAACGAGCAGTACTTC. This codes for CASRPADRGKNEQYF.

The gene calls are TRBV27 and TRBJ2-7; 7 nucleotides align to TRBD1. CDR1 and CDR2 (germline): MNHEY, SMNVEV (reference sequence). CDR3 length: 15 residues. V lost 4 bases, J lost 3 bases, and 9 bases stayed unmatched. Written as DNA, the CDR3 is TGTGCCAGCAGTTCCCCCCCGACAGGGATCTACGAGCAGTACTTC. Protein product: CASSSPPTGIYEQYF.

The chain has TRBV19 and TRBJ1-2; D not resolved. The CDR3 extends over 14 amino acids. Trimming shortened V by 3 bases and J by 8 bases, and 16 bases separated the two germline ends. Germline V lookup: CDR1 LNHDA, CDR2 SQIVND (reference sequence). The DNA for the CDR3 is TGTGCCAGTAGTATCACCTCCCCGGCGAGGGGCTACACCTTC. Its translation is CASSITSPARGYTF.

CDR3 sequence reads: CASSQYPGYKYGYTF. DNA for the CDR3: TGTGCCAGCAGCCAATATCCAGGCTACAAGTATGGCTACACCTTC. The chain uses TRBV5-6 and TRBJ1-2; D unresolved. CDR1 and CDR2 from the germline V gene are SGHDT and YYEEEE. Trimming stripped 4 bases from V and 5 bases from J, with 18 bases between. The CDR3 length is 15 residues. Filled out from reference TRBV5-6 and TRBJ1-2, the complete variable domain reads DAGVTQSPTHLIKTRGQQVTLRCSPKSGHDTVSWYQQALGQGPQFIFQYYEEEERQRGNFPDRFSGHQFPNYSSELNVNALLLGDSALYLCASSQYPGYKYGYTFGSGTRLTVV.

The V and J genes are TRBV3-1 (or the pseudogene TRBV3-2) and TRBJ1-1, with D unresolved. CDR1 LGHDT and CDR2 YNNKEL come from the germline V gene (reference sequence). V shed 4 bases and J shed 2 bases, with 5 bases lying between them. The CDR3 loop spans 12 amino acids. CDR3 in DNA: TGTGCCAGCAGCCTAAGCAACACTGAAGCTTTCTTT. Its translation is CASSLSNTEAFF.

The chain joins TRBV6-5 to TRBJ2-7, with 7 bases that match TRBD1. CDR3 size: 14 residues. V was clipped by 6 bases and J by 0 bases; unmatched bases: 5. The germline V gene has CDR1 MNHEY and CDR2 SVGAGI. In nucleotides, the CDR3 is TGTGCCAGCAGAAGACAGGGACCCTCCTACGAGCAGTACTTC. Its translation is CASRRQGPSYEQYF.

The V gene is TRBV18, the J gene TRBJ1-1; weak D call: TRBD1 (5 bases). V lost 6 bases and J lost 5, with 13 bases in between. The CDR3 sequence is 13 residues long. CDR1 KGHSH and CDR2 LQKENI come from the germline V gene. The CDR3 DNA is TGTGCCAGCTCTCCGTTACGGGGGACTGAAGCTTTCTTT. It yields the protein CASSPLRGTEAFF.

This clone was seen just once. This chain links TRBV7-9 with TRBJ1-1; 7 bases are shared with TRBD1. V was pared by 3 bases and J by 2 bases, with 3 bases of the junction left unmatched. The CDR3 runs to 14 residues. The V gene's germline CDR1 is SEHNR and CDR2 FQNEAQ (reference sequence). CDR3 nucleotide sequence: TGTGCCAGCAGCTTGGGACAGACCAACACTGAAGCTTTCTTT. It encodes CASSLGQTNTEAFF.

The V call is TRBV25-1, the J call TRBJ1-2, with D possibly being TRBD1 (6 bases). V was pared by 6 bases and J by 6 bases, with 17 bases between. The CDR3 runs to 14 residues. Germline CDR1 MGHDK, CDR2 SYGVNS. CDR3 coding DNA: TGTGCCAGCAGCCTTCAAGGCAGGGGCAATGGCTACACCTTC. This gives the protein CASSLQGRGNGYTF.

This chain joins TRBV10-3 and TRBJ2-5, with TRBD1 matching 10 bases. The CDR3 spans 15 residues. The J segment lost 0 bases and the V segment lost 4 bases, leaving 2 bases of the junction unmatched. CDR1 and CDR2 (germline): ENHRY, SYGVKD. CDR3 sequence: CAISGGQGNQETQYF. DNA for the CDR3: TGTGCCATCAGTGGGGGACAGGGGAACCAAGAGACCCAGTACTTC.

The V gene is TRBV27, the J gene TRBJ1-6; D ambiguous. The CDR3 spans 14 residues. Germline loops: CDR1 MNHEY, CDR2 SMNVEV (reference sequence). V lost 1 base to trimming and J lost 7 bases, with 8 bases between them. The CDR3 DNA is TGTGCCAGCAGTTTATACGGGAGGAATTCACCCCTCCACTTT. This gives the protein CASSLYGRNSPLHF.

This chain uses TRBV25-1 with TRBJ2-5; 10 positions agree with TRBD2. There are 13 residues in the CDR3. Trimming cost V 8 bases and J 2 bases; bases outside gene matches: 2. The germline gives CDR1 MGHDK, CDR2 SYGVNS. CDR3 in amino acids: CASRTSGQETQYF. CDR3 in DNA: TGTGCCAGCCGGACTAGCGGACAAGAGACCCAGTACTTC.

The chain carries TRBV4-3 and TRBJ2-5; tentatively, D is TRBD1 (5 bases). From germline, CDR1 is LGHNA and CDR2 YSLEER. The CDR3 length is 14 residues. V gave up 6 bases and J gave up 5 bases, with 16 bases separating them. CDR3 amino acids: CASSTTGVRETQYF. The CDR3, as DNA: TGCGCCAGCAGTACCACAGGAGTCAGGGAGACCCAGTACTTC.

The CDR3 nucleotides read TGTGCCAGCAGCCATCAGGGGCACTCTGGAAACACCATATATTTT. Protein: CASSHQGHSGNTIYF. The chain joins TRBV14 to TRBJ1-3; TRBD1 might be the D (6 bases). The germline V gene encodes CDR1 SGHDN and CDR2 FVKESK. This CDR3 region has 15 residues. Between the trimmed V and J ends, which lost 3 bases and 0 bases, there was a span of 9 bases.

The rearrangement links TRBV28 to TRBJ1-1; D is possibly TRBD1 (5 bases). V was cut by 1 base and J by 0 bases, with 15 bases left in between. The CDR3 covers 17 residues. CDR1 MDHEN and CDR2 SYDVKM come from the germline V gene. The CDR3 DNA sequence: TGTGCCAGCAGTTTATTGGGGGGGGTCGGCCTGAACACTGAAGCTTTCTTT. Translating gives CASSLLGGVGLNTEAFF.

This chain connects TRBV15 to TRBJ2-3; a possible D gene is TRBD2 (5 bases). V shed 0 bases and J shed 4 bases, with 14 bases lying between them. The CDR3 has 16 amino acids. CDR1 and CDR2 (germline): LNHNV, YYDKDF (reference sequence). The CDR3 spells CATSRDRGSSADTQYF. CDR3 DNA sequence: TGTGCCACCAGCAGAGATCGAGGGAGTAGCGCAGATACGCAGTATTTT.

V is TRBV13 and J is TRBJ1-2; a possible D gene is TRBD1 (5 bases). CDR1 PRHDT and CDR2 FYEKMQ come from the germline V gene (reference sequence). This CDR3 spans 15 amino acids. V was cut by 5 bases and J by 8 bases, with 21 bases left in between. CDR3 nucleotide sequence: TGTGCCAGCAGCCCAGGGCGGAGGGGTCAAGAAGGCTACACCTTC. Translation gives CASSPGRRGQEGYTF.

J is TRBJ2-1 and V is TRBV19, with D perhaps TRBD2 (6 bases). This CDR3 has 15 amino acids. In germline, CDR1 is LNHDA, CDR2 SQIVND (reference sequence). Trimming cost V 5 bases and J 7 bases, with 18 bases left between them. The CDR3 DNA sequence: TGTGCCAGTAGTCCCTCCCACGGGACTTGGAATGAGCAGTTCTTC. The encoded protein is CASSPSHGTWNEQFF.

The J gene is TRBJ2-1, the V gene TRBV29-1; D is unclear. This CDR3 contains 13 residues. V lost 3 bases to trimming and J lost 0 bases, with 6 bases between them. Germline CDR1 is SQVTM and CDR2 is ANQGSEA. DNA of the CDR3: TGCAGCGTTGATAGGAGCTCCTACAATGAGCAGTTCTTC. Its translation: CSVDRSSYNEQFF.